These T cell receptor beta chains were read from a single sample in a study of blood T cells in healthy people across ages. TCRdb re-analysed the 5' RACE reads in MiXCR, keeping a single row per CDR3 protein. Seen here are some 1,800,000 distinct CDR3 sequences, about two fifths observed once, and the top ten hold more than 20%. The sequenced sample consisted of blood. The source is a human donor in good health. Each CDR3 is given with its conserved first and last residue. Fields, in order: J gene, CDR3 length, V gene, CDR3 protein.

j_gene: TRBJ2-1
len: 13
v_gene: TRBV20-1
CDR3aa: CSASKRFYNEQFF

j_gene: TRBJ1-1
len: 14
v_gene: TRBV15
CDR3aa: CATSPGQRNTEAFF

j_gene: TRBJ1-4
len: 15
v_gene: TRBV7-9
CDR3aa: CASSLLGQYNEKLFF

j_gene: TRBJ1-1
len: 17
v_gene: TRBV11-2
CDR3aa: CASTLGGGHTVNTEAFF

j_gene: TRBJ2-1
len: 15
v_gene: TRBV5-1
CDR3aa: CASSLVIGAYNEQFF

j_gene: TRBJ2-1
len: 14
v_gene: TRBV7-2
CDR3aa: CASRRNRDGDEQFF

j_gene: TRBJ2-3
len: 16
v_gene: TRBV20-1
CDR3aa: CSARGGTSGGTDTQYF

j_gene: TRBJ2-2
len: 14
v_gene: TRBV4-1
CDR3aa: CASRVAGNTGELFF

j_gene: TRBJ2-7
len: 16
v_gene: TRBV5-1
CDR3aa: CASSPQGGQGTYEQYF

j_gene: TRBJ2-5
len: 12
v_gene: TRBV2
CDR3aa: CASGPEQETQYF

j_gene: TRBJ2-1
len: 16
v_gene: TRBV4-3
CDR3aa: CASSLATSGSYNEQFF

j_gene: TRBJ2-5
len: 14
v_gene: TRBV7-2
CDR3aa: CASSSRAGWETQYF

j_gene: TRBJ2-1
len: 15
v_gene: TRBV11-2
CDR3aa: CATLKDRGYDNEQFF

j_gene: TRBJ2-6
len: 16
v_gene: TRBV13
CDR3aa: CASSGREGSGANVLTF

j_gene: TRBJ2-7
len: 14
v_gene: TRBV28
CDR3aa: CASSARDRAREQYF

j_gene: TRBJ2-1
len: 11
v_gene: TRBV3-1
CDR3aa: CASSSRVEQFF

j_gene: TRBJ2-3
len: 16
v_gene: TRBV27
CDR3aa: CASSPSRGVHTDTQYF

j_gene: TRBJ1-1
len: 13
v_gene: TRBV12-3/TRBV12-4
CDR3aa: CASSLRPNTEAFF

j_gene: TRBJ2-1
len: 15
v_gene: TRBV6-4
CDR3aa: CASSDGISNNNEQFF

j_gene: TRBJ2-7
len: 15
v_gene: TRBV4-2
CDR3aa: CASSQQGRSSYEQYF

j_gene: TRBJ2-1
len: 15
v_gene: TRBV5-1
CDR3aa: CASSLDVQGGYEQFF

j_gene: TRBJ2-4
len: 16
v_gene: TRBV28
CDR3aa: CASNNRGLKAKNIQYF

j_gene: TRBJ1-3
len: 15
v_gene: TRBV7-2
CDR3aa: CAGSFRGGSGNTIYF

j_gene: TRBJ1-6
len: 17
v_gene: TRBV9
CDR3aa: CASSVLTHRGKNSPLHF

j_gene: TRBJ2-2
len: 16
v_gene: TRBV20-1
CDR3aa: CSARGPGLAGLGELFF